These 13 T cell receptor beta chains were sequenced from one sample in a study of cytomegalovirus exposure and HLA in healthy donors. Researchers ran the PCR with 60 Vbeta and 13 Jbeta primers. The repertoire was sequenced with immunoSEQ multiplex PCR; TCRdb's copy has only in-frame clones and lacks some. The profile shows over 250,000 clones, 65% to 85% of them singletons. Sample: PBMCs. The receptors originated from a female donor in good health and CMV-seronegative.

The table lists this clone with a few counts. The V and J genes are TRBV2 and TRBJ1-1; 9 bases map to TRBD1. Germline V gives CDR1 SNHLY, CDR2 FYNNEI. The CDR3 is made up of 12 amino acids. The V gene end was trimmed by 6 bases and the J gene end by 4 bases; junction bases not matched to a gene: 0. Here the CDR3 DNA reads TGTGCCAGCAGGACAGGGGGCACTGAAGCTTTCTTT. This sequence encodes CASRTGGTEAFF.

The chain joins TRBV7-9 to TRBJ2-7; D may be TRBD2 (6 bases). The CDR3 sequence is 12 residues long. Looked up from germline, CDR1 is SEHNR and CDR2 is FQNEAQ (reference sequence). V lost 5 bases to trimming and J lost 6 bases, with 11 bases between them. CDR3 bases: TGTGCCAGCAGCGCCACTAGCTTCGAGCAGTACTTC. Its translation: CASSATSFEQYF.

This chain joins TRBV28 and TRBJ2-7; 7 positions match TRBD2. Germline CDR1 reads MDHEN; CDR2 reads SYDVKM. The CDR3 sequence is 16 residues long. Trimming took 3 bases from V and 0 from J; bases not matched to a gene: 8. For the CDR3, the DNA is TGTGCCAGCAGTTTCAAGCGGGACTCCCCCTCCTACGAGCAGTACTTC. Translated: CASSFKRDSPSYEQYF.

V is TRBV19 and J is TRBJ2-7, with 12 bases lining up with TRBD2. The CDR3 has 15 amino acids. Trimming took 4 bases from V and 3 from J; bases not matched to a gene: 4. Germline lookup yields CDR1 LNHDA and CDR2 SQIVND (reference sequence). The CDR3 sequence is CASSKLAGGHYEQYF. CDR3 in DNA: TGTGCCAGTAGTAAACTAGCGGGAGGACACTACGAGCAGTACTTC. The complete variable domain, with remaining parts taken from reference TRBV19 and TRBJ2-7, reads DGGITQSPKYLFRKEGQNVTLSCEQNLNHDAMYWYRQDPGQGLRLIYYSQIVNDFQKGDIAEGYSVSREKKESFPLTVTSAQKNPTAFYLCASSKLAGGHYEQYFGPGTRLTVT.

This chain connects TRBV30 to TRBJ2-6; D may be TRBD1 (5 bases). The CDR3 length is 15 residues. V shed 0 bases and J shed 0 bases, with 6 bases lying between them. The V gene's germline CDR1 is GTSNPN and CDR2 SVGIG (reference sequence). The CDR3 loop reads CAWSVGASGANVLTF. The CDR3 DNA reads as TGTGCCTGGAGTGTAGGGGCCTCTGGGGCCAACGTCCTGACTTTC.

The rearrangement uses TRBV4-1 and TRBJ2-3; 12 bases fit TRBD2. V gave up 0 bases and J gave up 8 bases; unmatched junction bases: 0. CDR1 is MGHRA and CDR2 is YSYEKL in the germline V gene. The CDR3 length is 14 residues. The CDR3 bases are TGCGCCAGCAGCCAAGAACTAGCGGGAGGTACGCAGTATTTT. It yields the protein CASSQELAGGTQYF.

Written as DNA, the CDR3 is TGTGCCAGCAGTCTCCCCAGCGGGTTGTATGAGACCCAGTACTTC. Its translation is CASSLPSGLYETQYF. The chain carries TRBV2 and TRBJ2-5; possibly TRBD2 for D (6 bases). Germline loops: CDR1 SNHLY, CDR2 FYNNEI. Deletions cut 5 bases from V and 5 bases from J, with 18 bases between. The CDR3 is 15 amino acids.

This clone was detected only a few times. This chain uses TRBV6-5 with TRBJ1-4, with 8 nucleotides matching TRBD1. J gave up 7 bases and V 6 bases, and 10 bases lay outside the gene matches. The V gene's germline CDR1 is MNHEY and CDR2 SVGAGI. This CDR3 region has 15 residues. The CDR3 loop reads CASSRGQVGGEKLFF. The CDR3 nucleotides are TGTGCCAGCAGCAGGGGACAGGTTGGGGGTGAAAAACTGTTTTTT.

The rearrangement uses TRBV28 and TRBJ1-1; D is unresolved. The CDR3 contains 13 residues. Germline V gene lookup returns CDR1 MDHEN and CDR2 SYDVKM. Trimming pared 3 bases from V and 5 bases from J, leaving 10 bases between. CDR3 region: CASSFGLRTEAFF. The CDR3, as DNA: TGTGCCAGCAGTTTCGGCCTGAGGACTGAAGCTTTCTTT.

This chain links TRBV15 with TRBJ2-5; the D gene is possibly TRBD2 (5 bases). The J call is uncertain, as TRBJ2-7 better fits the DNA end. This CDR3 is 15 amino acids long. Per germline, CDR1 LNHNV and CDR2 YYDKDF (reference sequence). The CDR3 DNA reads as TGTGCCACCAGCAGAGGGACTTCACATCTAGCCGAGCAGTACTTC. This translates into CATSRGTSHLAEQYF.

V gene TRBV15 combines with J gene TRBJ1-1; D is undetermined. Germline lookup yields CDR1 LNHNV and CDR2 YYDKDF (reference sequence). V was pared by 0 bases and J by 1 base, with 9 bases between. The CDR3 is made up of 15 amino acids. CDR3 sequence: CATSRDRAGNTEAFF. The CDR3 bases are TGTGCCACCAGCAGAGATAGGGCGGGGAACACTGAAGCTTTCTTT.

The chain employs TRBV13 and TRBJ2-3; TRBD1 might be the D (6 bases). Trimming cost V 3 bases and J 5 bases, with 9 bases left between them. This CDR3 region has 13 residues. Per the germline V gene, CDR1 is PRHDT and CDR2 is FYEKMQ (reference sequence). CDR3 in amino acids: CASSFNRVDTQYF. DNA of the CDR3: TGTGCCAGCAGCTTTAACAGGGTAGATACGCAGTATTTT.

This clone was detected only a few times. V gene TRBV11-2 combines with J gene TRBJ2-7, with 10 bases lining up with TRBD1. V shed 4 bases, J shed 4 bases, and the junction held 7 bases outside the gene matches. Per the germline V gene, CDR1 is SGHAT and CDR2 is FQNNGV. The CDR3 contains 15 residues. CDR3 region: CASSWMTGGVYEQYF. Here the CDR3 DNA reads TGTGCCAGCAGCTGGATGACAGGGGGCGTGTACGAGCAGTACTTC.